These T cell receptor beta chains were read from a single sample in a study of blood T cell repertoires in COVID-19. Only in-frame clones appear in the TCRdb table, and some are missing; sequencing was by immunoSEQ multiplex PCR. The sample includes roughly 190,000 clones, roughly 80% of them seen just once. Sample: peripheral blood. The receptors were sampled from a woman in her thirties or forties with acute or convalescent COVID-19. CDR3s include the opening cysteine and the closing phenylalanine or tryptophan. The D gene is left open where the match is weak. Not every row has a clone size; where given, it reads once, few, many or a size class.

V	D	J	size	CDR3	DNA
TRBV27	TRBD1	TRBJ2-6	NA	CASSWTGPGANVLTF	TGTGCCAGCAGTTGGACAGGGCCTGGGGCCAACGTCCTGACTTTC
TRBV18	NA	TRBJ2-2	NA	CASSRPREAYANTGELFF	TGTGCCAGCTCACGACCACGGGAAGCCTACGCGAACACCGGGGAGCTGTTTTTT
TRBV19	TRBD2	TRBJ2-7	NA	CASSDLIGGGEQYF	TGTGCCAGTAGTGATCTCATTGGGGGGGGCGAGCAGTACTTC
TRBV6-1	TRBD1	TRBJ1-5	NA	CASSEDQGASRPQHF	TGTGCCAGCAGTGAAGACCAGGGGGCTTCTCGGCCCCAGCATTTT
TRBV28	NA	TRBJ2-7	NA	CASSLGSYEQYF	TGTGCCAGCAGCCTTGGTAGCTACGAGCAGTACTTC
TRBV6-6	TRBD1	TRBJ1-3	NA	CASSPPQGQDGNTIYF	TGTGCCAGCAGTCCCCCCCAGGGACAGGACGGAAACACCATATATTTT
TRBV9	NA	TRBJ2-5	NA	CASSVGGWDQETQYF	TGTGCCAGCAGCGTAGGAGGGTGGGATCAAGAGACCCAGTACTTC
TRBV28	NA	TRBJ2-7	NA	CASRRGQPSSYEQYF	TGTGCCAGCAGACGGGGACAACCTAGCTCCTACGAGCAGTACTTC
TRBV5-8	NA	TRBJ2-1	many	CASSAQGFEQFF	TGTGCCAGCAGCGCACAGGGTTTTGAGCAGTTCTTC
TRBV5-4	TRBD2	TRBJ2-3	NA	CASSQGTSGGGDTQYF	TGTGCCAGCAGCCAAGGGACTAGCGGGGGGGGAGATACGCAGTATTTT
TRBV2	NA	TRBJ1-6	NA	CASSVDSLGHNSPLHF	TGTGCCAGCAGTGTGGACAGCCTGGGGCATAATTCACCCCTCCACTTT
TRBV4-1	NA	TRBJ2-6	NA	CASSQGRSRGANVLTF	TGCGCCAGCAGCCAGGGTCGGAGTAGGGGGGCCAACGTCCTGACTTTC
TRBV7-2	TRBD2	TRBJ2-1	few	CASSLTSGRHNEQFF	TGTGCCAGCAGCTTAACGAGCGGGAGGCATAATGAGCAGTTCTTC
TRBV27	NA	TRBJ1-4	NA	CASSPITGFATNEKLFF	TGTGCCAGCAGTCCAATTACAGGGTTCGCAACTAATGAAAAACTGTTTTTT
TRBV11-3	NA	TRBJ2-1	NA	CASSLTHDEQFF	TGTGCCAGCAGCTTAACTCACGATGAGCAGTTCTTC
TRBV7-2	NA	TRBJ2-1	NA	CASSLESSYNEQFF	TGTGCCAGCAGCTTAGAGAGCTCCTACAATGAGCAGTTCTTC
TRBV6-6	TRBD2	TRBJ2-1	NA	CASSPRTSGTIRAYNEQFF	TGTGCCAGCAGTCCTCGGACTAGCGGGACCATAAGAGCCTACAATGAGCAGTTCTTC
TRBV5-1	TRBD2	TRBJ2-3	NA	CASSLFAGGGVADTQYF	TGCGCCAGCAGCTTGTTCGCGGGAGGCGGGGTAGCAGATACGCAGTATTTT
TRBV28	NA	TRBJ2-7	once	CASSFGGGVNYEQYF	TGTGCCAGCAGTTTTGGGGGAGGTGTCAACTACGAGCAGTACTTC
TRBV27	TRBD1	TRBJ2-5	once	CASSRGSRQETQYF	TGTGCCAGCAGCAGGGGGAGCCGGCAAGAGACCCAGTACTTC
TRBV7-8	TRBD2	TRBJ2-7	NA	CASSQLAVRADEQYF	TGTGCCAGCAGCCAACTAGCGGTGAGGGCGGACGAGCAGTACTTC
TRBV5-1	TRBD1	TRBJ1-1	NA	CASSLVGGGTEAFF	TGCGCCAGCAGCTTGGTAGGGGGCGGGACTGAAGCTTTCTTT
TRBV18	TRBD2	TRBJ2-7	NA	CASSPPVRLAGRNEQYF	TGTGCCAGCTCACCACCGGTACGACTAGCGGGAAGGAACGAGCAGTACTTC
TRBV30	TRBD1	TRBJ1-5	many	CAWISKDRGPYSNQPQHF	TGTGCCTGGATTTCTAAGGACAGGGGGCCTTATAGCAATCAGCCCCAGCATTTT
TRBV7-2	NA	TRBJ2-2	NA	CASSLVSAGTGELFF	TGTGCCAGCAGCTTAGTTTCCGCGGGCACCGGGGAGCTGTTTTTT
TRBV19	TRBD2	TRBJ2-3	NA	CASSTPTSGRWGDTQYF	TGTGCCAGTAGTACCCCCACTAGCGGGAGATGGGGAGATACGCAGTATTTT
TRBV13	NA	TRBJ2-7	once	CASTQEGLSSYEQYF	TGTGCCAGCACCCAGGAAGGCTTAAGCTCCTACGAGCAGTACTTC
TRBV27	NA	TRBJ2-7	few	CASSLFNRVPYEQYF	TGTGCCAGCAGTTTATTTAACAGGGTCCCCTACGAGCAGTACTTC
TRBV11-1	TRBD2	TRBJ2-7	many	CASSLTSGGPYEQYF	TGTGCCAGCAGCTTGACTAGCGGGGGGCCATACGAGCAGTACTTC
TRBV7-7	TRBD2	TRBJ2-5	NA	CASSFSSGGAQETQYF	TGTGCTAGCAGCTTCTCTAGCGGGGGGGCCCAAGAGACCCAGTACTTC
TRBV12-3/TRBV12-4	NA	TRBJ1-2	NA	CASSLRSGVGYTF	TGTGCCAGCAGTTTACGGTCAGGGGTTGGCTACACCTTC
TRBV27	TRBD1	TRBJ1-4	NA	CASSPGTVGEKLFF	TGTGCCAGCAGCCCCGGGACAGTTGGGGAAAAACTGTTTTTT
TRBV19	NA	TRBJ1-5	NA	CASSIRIGQRGRRNQPQHF	TGTGCCAGTAGTATCCGAATTGGACAGCGGGGACGCCGCAATCAGCCCCAGCATTTT
TRBV27	TRBD1	TRBJ2-7	NA	CASSLLGGRGSYEQYF	TGTGCCAGCAGTCTACTTGGGGGCAGGGGGTCCTACGAGCAGTACTTC
TRBV5-1	TRBD2	TRBJ2-2	NA	CASSLARRELARWNTGELFF	TGCGCCAGCAGCTTGGCTAGGCGGGAGCTAGCACGGTGGAACACCGGGGAGCTGTTTTTT
TRBV10-2	NA	TRBJ2-7	NA	CASSDGLAGAEQYF	TGCGCCAGCAGTGACGGCCTTGCAGGTGCCGAGCAGTACTTC
TRBV3-1/TRBV3-2	TRBD1	TRBJ2-2	NA	CASSQGSGTGVTGELFF	TGTGCCAGCAGCCAAGGGTCCGGGACAGGGGTTACCGGGGAGCTGTTTTTT
TRBV28	NA	TRBJ1-1	NA	CASTSDRIQNTEAFF	TGTGCCAGCACCTCAGACAGAATCCAGAACACTGAAGCTTTCTTT
TRBV19	TRBD2	TRBJ2-1	NA	CASSIGWGGGAPYNEQFF	TGTGCCAGTAGTATTGGGTGGGGCGGGGGAGCTCCATACAATGAGCAGTTCTTC
TRBV29-1	TRBD2	TRBJ2-1	few	CSVEGGLVSAEQFF	TGCAGCGTTGAAGGGGGACTAGTCAGTGCTGAGCAGTTCTTC
TRBV4-1	TRBD2	TRBJ2-7	NA	CASSRSQLAGGYEQYF	TGCGCCAGCAGCCGATCTCAACTAGCGGGGGGGTACGAGCAGTACTTC
TRBV7-2	NA	TRBJ2-3	NA	CASSFKAGSDTQYF	TGTGCCAGCAGCTTTAAAGCGGGCTCAGATACGCAGTATTTT
TRBV24-1	NA	TRBJ2-2	NA	CATSASPNTGELFF	TGTGCCACCAGTGCTTCCCCTAACACCGGGGAGCTGTTTTTT
TRBV9	TRBD2	TRBJ2-2	few	CASSVGLAGGTGELFF	TGTGCCAGCAGCGTAGGACTAGCGGGGGGCACCGGGGAGCTGTTTTTT
TRBV28	TRBD2	TRBJ2-1	NA	CASSFGGAGASNEQFF	TGTGCCAGCAGTTTTGGTGGAGCGGGGGCGTCGAATGAGCAGTTCTTC
TRBV5-1	NA	TRBJ2-1	NA	CATTRGGEGSHEQFF	TGCGCCACCACCCGAGGGGGGGAGGGAAGTCATGAGCAGTTCTTC
TRBV19	TRBD2	TRBJ2-1	NA	CASSISLAVYNEQFF	TGTGCCAGTAGTATAAGTCTAGCGGTCTACAATGAGCAGTTCTTC